Described below is a single T cell receptor (beta chain) sequence and its context. Its antigen is unknown. V was clipped by 8 bases and J by 2 bases; unmatched bases: 10. This CDR3 contains 15 residues. Germline V lookup: CDR1 SNHLY, CDR2 FYNNEI. This specimen comes from a study of radiotherapy plus CTLA-4 blockade in lung cancer. CTLA-4 blockade with ipilimumab, together with focal radiation, was given to patients with chemo-refractory metastatic non-small-cell lung cancer. General study points: Alongside interferon-beta, early blood T cell clone dynamics were reportedly the best predictor of response. Blood saw expansion of tumor-derived TCR clones after radiotherapy plus ipilimumab.

This table comes from immunoSEQ multiplex PCR, and its TCRdb copy is limited to in-frame clones, with some not included. The data contain 60,000 to 75,000 clones, 65% to 85% of them singletons. The receptor was isolated from a human donor with non-small cell lung cancer whose response to radiotherapy plus ipilimumab could not be evaluated. Some clones in this sample may be carry-over from other donors' samples. This rearrangement joins TRBV2 to TRBJ2-3; 7 nucleotides line up with TRBD2. The source was peripheral blood, collected from a patient treated with radiotherapy plus ipilimumab. Here the CDR3 reads CASGDLAGNTDTQYF. CDR3 DNA: TGTGCCAGCGGCGACTTAGCGGGCAACACAGATACGCAGTATTTT.